This T cell receptor beta chain was documented in a study of CD8+ T cells in alopecia areata. RNA, once extracted, was reverse transcribed into cDNA for use as the sequencing template. Sequencing used immunoSEQ multiplex PCR; TCRdb keeps in-frame clones, though not all of them. The sample carries under 130,000 clones, around 84% recorded once. Treatment given: oral pan-JAK inhibitor, 5-10 mg twice daily. The CDR3 is made up of 12 amino acids. Germline V CDR1 and CDR2: SEHNR, FQNEAQ (reference sequence). The chain recombines TRBV7-9 with TRBJ2-5; D might be TRBD2 (7 bases). The DNA end lines up better with TRBJ2-7; the J call may be wrong. This specimen consisted of CD8+ T cells sorted from blood, obtained at approximately week 30, from a patient treated with tofacitinib. This TCR came from a human donor with alopecia areata. The CDR3 sequence: CASSQGGDEQYF. Here the CDR3 DNA reads TGTGCCAGCAGCCAAGGGGGGGACGAGCAGTACTTC.